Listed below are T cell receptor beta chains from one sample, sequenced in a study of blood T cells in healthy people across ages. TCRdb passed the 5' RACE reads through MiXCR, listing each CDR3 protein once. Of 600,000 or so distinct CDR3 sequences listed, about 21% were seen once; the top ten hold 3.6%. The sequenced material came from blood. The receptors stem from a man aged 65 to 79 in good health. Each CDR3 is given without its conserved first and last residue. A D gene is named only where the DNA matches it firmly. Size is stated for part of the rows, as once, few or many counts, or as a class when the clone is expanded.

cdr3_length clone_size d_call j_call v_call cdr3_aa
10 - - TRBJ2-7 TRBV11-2 ASSPSHYEQY
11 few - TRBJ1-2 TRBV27 ANSSGTDYGYT
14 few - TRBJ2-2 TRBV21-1 ASSKASGWNTGELF
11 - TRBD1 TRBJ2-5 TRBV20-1 SNSNRGEETQY
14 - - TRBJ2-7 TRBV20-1 SARDLGEGAIYEQY
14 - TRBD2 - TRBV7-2 ASSLAGAGTYNEQF
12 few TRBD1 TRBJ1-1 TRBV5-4 ASSPPDRGTEAF
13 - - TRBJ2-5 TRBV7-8 AGSLGSGAGETHY
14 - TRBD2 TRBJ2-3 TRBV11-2 ASSPSGGRYTDTQY
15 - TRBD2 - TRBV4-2 ASSQGPAGDNYNEQF
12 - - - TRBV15 ATSSEGFQETQY
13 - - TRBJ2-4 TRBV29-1 SVEAGGVAKNIQY
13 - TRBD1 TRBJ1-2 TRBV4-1 ASSQVTGANYGYT
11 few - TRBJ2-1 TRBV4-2 ASSQDGSGEQF
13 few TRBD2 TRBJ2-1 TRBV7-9 ASSPHWAGGNEQF
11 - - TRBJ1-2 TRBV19 ASSVTRGYGYT
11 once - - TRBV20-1 SARDLTVETQY
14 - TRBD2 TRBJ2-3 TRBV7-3 ASSLAASGDWDTQY
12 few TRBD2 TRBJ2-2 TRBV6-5 ASSLAGGAGELF
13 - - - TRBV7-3 ASSLAGSKQETQY
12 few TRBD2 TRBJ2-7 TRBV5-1 ANSLAGAPREQY
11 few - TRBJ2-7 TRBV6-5 ASERANGYEQY
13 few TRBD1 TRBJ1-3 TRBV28 ASLLTGTSGNTIY
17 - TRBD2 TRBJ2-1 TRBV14 ASSRRSGLAGRSYNEQF
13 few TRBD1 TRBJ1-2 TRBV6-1 ASSEAWDRGYGYT
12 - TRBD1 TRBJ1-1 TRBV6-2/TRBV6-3 ASRPGQGGTEAF
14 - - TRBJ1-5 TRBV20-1 SASGDPGRSYQPQH
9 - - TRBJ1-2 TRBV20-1 SAKSDYGYT
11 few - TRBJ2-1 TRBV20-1 SARGSSHNEQF